These T cell receptor beta chains were read from a single sample in a study of T cell changes during pregnancy in multiple sclerosis. Measured with immunoSEQ multiplex PCR; TCRdb has only the in-frame clones, and not every one. Of 80,000 to 130,000 clones listed, about 94% are singletons. Sequencing was performed on peripheral blood, taken before pregnancy. Receptor source: a female donor with multiple sclerosis, enrolled in a pregnancy study. Each CDR3 is given with its conserved first and last residue. A D gene is named only where the DNA matches it firmly. Some rows have no size entry. The others give once, few or many, or a class for an expanded clone.

v_call	j_call	clone_size	d_call	cdr3_aa	cdr3_nt
TRBV30	TRBJ1-4	-	-	CAWSVPTGVKEKLFF	TGTGCCTGGAGTGTACCTACAGGAGTCAAAGAAAAACTGTTTTTT
TRBV5-1	TRBJ2-1	once	TRBD2	CASSLGIAGIDEQFF	TGCGCCAGCAGCTTGGGGATAGCGGGAATCGATGAGCAGTTCTTC
TRBV28	TRBJ1-2	-	-	CASSPQFFGYTF	TGTGCCAGCAGTCCACAGTTTTTTGGCTACACCTTC
TRBV6-1	TRBJ2-3	-	TRBD2	CASSPLTGGTDTQYF	TGTGCCAGCAGTCCTCTAACGGGAGGAACAGATACGCAGTATTTT
TRBV2	TRBJ2-1	-	TRBD1	CANLRTDRASDNEQFF	TGTGCCAACCTAAGAACGGACAGGGCGAGCGACAATGAGCAGTTCTTC
TRBV28	TRBJ1-1	-	-	CATVVRVTEAFF	TGTGCCACCGTCGTGAGGGTAACTGAAGCTTTCTTT
TRBV27	TRBJ2-7	-	TRBD2	CANPGTTYEQYF	TGTGCCAATCCCGGGACTACCTACGAGCAGTACTTC
TRBV5-4	TRBJ1-4	-	-	CASSPGQQEGEKLFF	TGTGCCAGCAGCCCGGGACAACAAGAAGGTGAAAAACTGTTTTTT
TRBV5-4	TRBJ2-5	-	-	CASSLLPGETQYF	TGTGCCAGCAGCTTGCTTCCGGGGGAGACCCAGTACTTC
TRBV5-1	TRBJ1-2	-	-	CASSWEGTGGYTF	TGCGCCAGCAGCTGGGAGGGGACGGGAGGCTACACCTTC
TRBV7-8	TRBJ2-1	-	TRBD2	CASSPPTSQEPYNEQFF	TGTGCCAGCAGCCCCCCGACTAGCCAAGAGCCCTACAATGAGCAGTTCTTC
TRBV28	TRBJ1-3	-	-	CAAGIGDPRNTIYF	TGTGCCGCAGGAATCGGGGATCCCCGGAACACCATATATTTT
TRBV5-1	TRBJ2-3	once	-	CASRVGFLDSSTDTQYF	TGCGCCAGCAGAGTTGGATTCCTAGACTCTAGCACAGATACGCAGTATTTT
TRBV2	TRBJ2-5	-	-	CASTPQETQYF	TGTGCCAGCACCCCACAAGAGACCCAGTACTTC
TRBV5-8	TRBJ2-7	-	-	CASSFRWEQYF	TGTGCCAGCAGCTTCCGGTGGGAGCAGTACTTC
TRBV7-2	TRBJ2-5	-	TRBD2	CASSSGLASGTQYF	TGTGCCAGCAGCTCGGGACTAGCGTCCGGGACCCAGTACTTC
TRBV11-2	TRBJ1-2	-	-	CASSLGDFYGYTF	TGTGCCAGCAGCTTAGGAGACTTCTATGGCTACACCTTC
TRBV27	TRBJ2-5	-	TRBD1	CASSRTGGRKTQYF	TGTGCCAGCAGCCGGACAGGGGGCAGGAAGACCCAGTACTTC
TRBV6-1	TRBJ1-5	-	-	CASHKRDTASQPQHF	TGTGCCAGCCATAAAAGGGACACGGCCAGTCAGCCCCAGCATTTT
TRBV2	TRBJ1-1	-	TRBD1	CARAGGTEAFF	TGTGCCAGGGCAGGGGGCACTGAAGCTTTCTTT
TRBV19	TRBJ1-5	-	-	CASSAGNSNQPQHF	TGTGCCAGTAGTGCGGGGAATAGCAATCAGCCCCAGCATTTT
TRBV7-9	TRBJ1-1	-	-	CASSLRASGQNTEAFF	TGTGCCAGCAGCTTAAGGGCATCGGGACAGAACACTGAAGCTTTCTTT
TRBV2	TRBJ1-1	-	TRBD1	CASSEAARTGNPEAFF	TGTGCCAGCAGTGAAGCCGCCCGGACAGGGAATCCTGAAGCTTTCTTT
TRBV13	TRBJ2-4	-	TRBD1	CASSFRDRLNIQYF	TGTGCCAGCAGCTTTAGGGACAGATTAAACATTCAGTACTTC
TRBV6-5	TRBJ1-5	once	TRBD1	CASSSRQGVGQPQHF	TGTGCCAGCAGTTCGCGACAGGGAGTTGGTCAGCCCCAGCATTTT
TRBV5-1	TRBJ1-5	-	-	CASSLGGGNQPQHF	TGCGCCAGCAGCTTGGGGGGGGGCAATCAGCCCCAGCATTTT
TRBV2	TRBJ2-5	-	-	CASSEASAETQYF	TGTGCCAGCAGTGAAGCTAGCGCGGAGACCCAGTACTTC
TRBV7-6	TRBJ2-1	-	TRBD1	CASSPPPGQIYNEQFF	TGTGCCAGCAGCCCTCCCCCGGGACAGATATACAATGAGCAGTTCTTC
TRBV7-8	TRBJ2-7	-	TRBD1	CASSLIQGRDEQYF	TGTGCCAGCAGCTTAATACAGGGGCGCGACGAGCAGTACTTC
TRBV2	TRBJ2-7	-	-	CASSGGYEQYF	TGTGCCAGCAGTGGCGGCTACGAGCAGTACTTC
TRBV11-2	TRBJ2-5	-	-	CASSLGAAQTQYF	TGTGCCAGCAGCTTAGGAGCCGCCCAGACCCAGTACTTC
TRBV27	TRBJ2-7	-	TRBD1	CASSLTGVYEQYF	TGTGCCAGCAGTTTGACAGGGGTGTACGAGCAGTACTTC
TRBV6-6	TRBJ1-1	-	-	CASEGYTEAFF	TGTGCCAGCGAGGGATACACTGAAGCTTTCTTT
TRBV6-5	TRBJ2-7	-	TRBD1	CASGDRGPYEQYF	TGTGCCAGCGGGGACAGGGGACCTTACGAGCAGTACTTC
TRBV6-1	TRBJ2-3	-	TRBD2	CASSQLAGAVDTQYF	TGTGCCAGCAGTCAACTAGCGGGAGCGGTAGATACGCAGTATTTT
TRBV21-1	TRBJ2-2	-	-	CASSKERGGRGDDTGELFF	TGTGCCAGCAGCAAAGAACGAGGAGGGAGGGGCGATGACACCGGGGAGCTGTTTTTT
TRBV27	TRBJ1-1	-	TRBD1	CASTTGGRGTEAFF	TGTGCCAGCACGACAGGGGGAAGGGGCACTGAAGCTTTCTTT
TRBV7-9	TRBJ2-3	-	-	CASSLGAGADTQYF	TGTGCCAGCAGCTTAGGCGCAGGGGCAGATACGCAGTATTTT